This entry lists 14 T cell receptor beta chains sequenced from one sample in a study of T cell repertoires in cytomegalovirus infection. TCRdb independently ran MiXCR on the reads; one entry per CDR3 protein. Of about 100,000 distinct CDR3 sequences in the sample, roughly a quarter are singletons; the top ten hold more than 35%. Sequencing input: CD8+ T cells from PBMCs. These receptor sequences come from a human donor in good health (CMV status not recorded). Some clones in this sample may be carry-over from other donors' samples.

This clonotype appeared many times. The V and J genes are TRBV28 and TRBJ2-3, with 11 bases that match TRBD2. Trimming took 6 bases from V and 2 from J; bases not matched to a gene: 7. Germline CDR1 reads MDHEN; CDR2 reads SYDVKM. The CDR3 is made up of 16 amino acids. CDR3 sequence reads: CASRRLAGSFTDTQYF. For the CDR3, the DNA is TGTGCCAGCAGGAGACTAGCGGGGAGTTTCACAGATACGCAGTATTTT. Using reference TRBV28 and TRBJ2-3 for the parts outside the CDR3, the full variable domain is DVKVTQSSRYLVKRTGEKVFLECVQDMDHENMFWYRQDPGLGLRLIYFSYDVKMKEKGDIPEGYSVSREKKERFSLILESASTNQTSMYLCASRRLAGSFTDTQYFGPGTRLTVL.

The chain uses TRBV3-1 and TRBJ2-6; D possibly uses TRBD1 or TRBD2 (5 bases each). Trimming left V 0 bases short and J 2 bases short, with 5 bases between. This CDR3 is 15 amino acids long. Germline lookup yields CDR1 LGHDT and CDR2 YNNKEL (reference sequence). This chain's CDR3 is CASSQEGAGANVLTF. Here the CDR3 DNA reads TGTGCCAGCAGCCAAGAGGGGGCTGGGGCCAACGTCCTGACTTTC.

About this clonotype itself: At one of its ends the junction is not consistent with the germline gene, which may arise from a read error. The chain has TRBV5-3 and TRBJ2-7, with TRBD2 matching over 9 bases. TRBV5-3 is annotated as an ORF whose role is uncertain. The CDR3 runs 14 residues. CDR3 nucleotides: TGTGCCAGCAGCTCCGCTAGCGGGGCCTACGAGCAGTACTTC. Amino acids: CASSSASGAYEQYF.

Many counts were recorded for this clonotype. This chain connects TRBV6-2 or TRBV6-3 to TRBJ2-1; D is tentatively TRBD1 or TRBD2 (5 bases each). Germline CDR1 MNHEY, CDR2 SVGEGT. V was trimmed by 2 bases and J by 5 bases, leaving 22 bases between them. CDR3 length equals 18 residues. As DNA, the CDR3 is TGTGCCAGCAGTTACGAGTATACGGGGCGTATCCCAAACAATGAGCAGTTCTTC. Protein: CASSYEYTGRIPNNEQFF.

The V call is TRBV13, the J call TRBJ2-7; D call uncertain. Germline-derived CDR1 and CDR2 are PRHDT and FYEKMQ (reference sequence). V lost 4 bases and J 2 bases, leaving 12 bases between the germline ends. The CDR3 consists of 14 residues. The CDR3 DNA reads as TGTGCCAGCAGCTCCCTGAGGTTAACCTACGAGCAGTACTTC. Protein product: CASSSLRLTYEQYF.

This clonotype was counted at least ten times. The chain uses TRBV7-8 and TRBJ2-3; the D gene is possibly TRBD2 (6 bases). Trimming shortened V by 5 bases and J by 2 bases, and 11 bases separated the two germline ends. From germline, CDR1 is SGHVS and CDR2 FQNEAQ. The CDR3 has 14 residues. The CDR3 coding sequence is TGTGCCAGCAGCCCCGGACTAAACACAGATACGCAGTATTTT. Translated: CASSPGLNTDTQYF.

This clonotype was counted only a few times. CDR3 sequence: CSAREGLDYEQYF. The CDR3 DNA is TGCAGTGCTAGAGAGGGGCTTGACTACGAGCAGTACTTC. The rearrangement links TRBV20-1 to TRBJ2-7; D perhaps matches TRBD1 (5 bases). Germline lookup yields CDR1 DFQATT and CDR2 SNEGSKA (reference sequence). This CDR3 has 13 amino acids. Trimming removed 0 bases from V and 3 bases from J, with 9 bases in between.

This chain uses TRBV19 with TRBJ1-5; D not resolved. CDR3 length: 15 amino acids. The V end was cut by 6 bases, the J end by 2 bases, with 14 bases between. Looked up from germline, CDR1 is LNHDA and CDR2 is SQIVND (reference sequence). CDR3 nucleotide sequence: TGTGCCAGTAGCCTACTCCCAGGAGGCAATCAGCCCCAGCATTTT. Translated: CASSLLPGGNQPQHF.

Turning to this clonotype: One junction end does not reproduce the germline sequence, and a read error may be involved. The CDR3 loop is CAGRPGQGGTYQETQYF. In DNA form, the CDR3 reads TGTGCCGGCAGACCGGGACAGGGTGGGACTTACCAAGAGACCCAGTACTTC. The gene calls are TRBV12-3 or TRBV12-4 and TRBJ2-5; the match to TRBD1 covers 9 bases. The CDR3 runs to 17 residues.

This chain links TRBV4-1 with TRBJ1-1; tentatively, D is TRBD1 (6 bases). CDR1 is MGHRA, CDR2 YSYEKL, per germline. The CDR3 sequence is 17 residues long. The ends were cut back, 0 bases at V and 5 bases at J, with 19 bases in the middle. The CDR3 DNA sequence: TGCGCCAGCAGCCAAGATGCCTGGAAGGGGGTTCTTACTGAAGCTTTCTTT. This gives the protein CASSQDAWKGVLTEAFF.

CDR3 in DNA: TGTGCCACCAGTGATCCGTCAGATACGCAGTATTTT. This gives the protein CATSDPSDTQYF. The chain combines TRBV24-1 with TRBJ2-3; D is uncertain. The V gene's germline CDR1 is KGHDR and CDR2 SFDVKD. The CDR3 is made up of 12 amino acids. Trimming pared 3 bases from V and 4 bases from J, leaving 4 bases between.

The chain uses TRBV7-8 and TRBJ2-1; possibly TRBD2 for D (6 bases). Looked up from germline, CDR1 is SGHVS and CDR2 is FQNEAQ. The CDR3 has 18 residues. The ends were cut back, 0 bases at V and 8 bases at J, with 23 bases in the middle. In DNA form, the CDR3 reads TGTGCCAGCAGCTTAGCCAGAGAAACGGGAGCGGTCTTCGATGAGCAGTTCTTC. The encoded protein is CASSLARETGAVFDEQFF.

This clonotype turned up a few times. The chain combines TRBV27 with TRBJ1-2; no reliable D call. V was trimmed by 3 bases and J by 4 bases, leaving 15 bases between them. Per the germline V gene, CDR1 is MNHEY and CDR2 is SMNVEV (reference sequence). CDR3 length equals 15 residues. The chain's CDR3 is CASSFGPSNFYGYTF. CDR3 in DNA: TGTGCCAGCAGTTTCGGCCCAAGTAACTTCTATGGCTACACCTTC.

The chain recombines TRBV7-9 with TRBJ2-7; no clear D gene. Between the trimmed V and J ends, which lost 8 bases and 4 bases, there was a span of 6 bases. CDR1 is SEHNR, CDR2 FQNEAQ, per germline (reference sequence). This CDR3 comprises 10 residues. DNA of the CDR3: TGTGCCAGCTTCCGTTACGAGCAGTACTTC. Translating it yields CASFRYEQYF.